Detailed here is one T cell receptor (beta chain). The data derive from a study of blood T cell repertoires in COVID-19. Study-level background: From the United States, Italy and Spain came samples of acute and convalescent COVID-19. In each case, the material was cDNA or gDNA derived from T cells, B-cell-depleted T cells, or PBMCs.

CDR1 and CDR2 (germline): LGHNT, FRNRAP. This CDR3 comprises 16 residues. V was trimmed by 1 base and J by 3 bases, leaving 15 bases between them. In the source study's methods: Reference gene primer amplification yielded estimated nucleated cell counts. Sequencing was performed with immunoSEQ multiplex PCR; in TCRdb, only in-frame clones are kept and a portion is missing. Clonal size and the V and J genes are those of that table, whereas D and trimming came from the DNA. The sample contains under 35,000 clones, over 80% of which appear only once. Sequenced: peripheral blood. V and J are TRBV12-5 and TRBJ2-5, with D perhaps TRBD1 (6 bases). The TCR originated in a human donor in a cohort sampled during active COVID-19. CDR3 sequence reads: CASGLARGAREETQYF. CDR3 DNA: TGTGCTAGTGGTTTGGCCAGGGGCGCTCGGGAAGAGACCCAGTACTTC.